These 10 T cell receptor beta chains came from one sample sequenced in a study of blood T cell repertoires in COVID-19. Clones were read by immunoSEQ multiplex PCR, and TCRdb kept only the in-frame ones, dropping some. Of around 300,000 clones in the sample, roughly 80% were seen once. The sequenced sample consisted of peripheral blood. The receptors stem from a woman aged 45-65 years who had recovered from COVID-19.

This CDR3 is CASERGGMGTGELFF. The CDR3 DNA sequence: TGTGCCAGCGAAAGGGGGGGAATGGGCACCGGGGAGCTGTTTTTT. This sequence joins TRBV21-1 and TRBJ2-2; the table gives TRBD2 as D, unverified against the DNA. TRBV21-1 is deemed a pseudogene. This CDR3 comprises 15 residues.

The rearrangement links TRBV5-1 to TRBJ2-4; TRBD1 agrees at 9 bases. In germline, CDR1 is SGHRS, CDR2 YFSETQ. V was pared by 4 bases and J by 7 bases, with 9 bases of the junction left unmatched. The CDR3 length is 15 residues. As DNA, the CDR3 is TGCGCCAGCAGCGATACCGGGGACAGGGCTAACATTCAGTACTTC. Residues: CASSDTGDRANIQYF.

This clone occurred a few times. The genes are TRBV28 and TRBJ1-1; the D gene is possibly TRBD1 (5 bases). This CDR3 has 15 amino acids. V was pared by 3 bases and J by 4 bases, with 15 bases between. The germline V gene has CDR1 MDHEN and CDR2 SYDVKM. The CDR3 DNA follows: TGTGCCAGCAGTTTCAACGAGGGGCGGGGCACTGAAGCTTTCTTT. Translating it yields CASSFNEGRGTEAFF.

Here the CDR3 reads CASSSWFRPGGSSYNEQFF. The CDR3 coding sequence is TGTGCCAGCAGTTCTTGGTTCAGGCCCGGTGGGAGCTCCTACAATGAGCAGTTCTTC. The rearrangement uses TRBV27 and TRBJ2-1; D might be TRBD2 (5 bases). The CDR3 extends over 19 amino acids. The germline V gene has CDR1 MNHEY and CDR2 SMNVEV (reference sequence). The V end lost 4 bases, the J end lost 0 bases, and 22 bases lay between the germline ends.

This clone was observed once. This chain joins TRBV4-3 and TRBJ2-1; D not resolved. V was trimmed by 0 bases and J by 0 bases, leaving 6 bases between them. Germline V gene data show CDR1 as LGHNA and CDR2 as YSLEER. CDR3 length: 15 residues. CDR3 in amino acids: CASSQDYSSYNEQFF. CDR3 in DNA: TGCGCCAGCAGCCAAGATTACAGCTCCTACAATGAGCAGTTCTTC.

The V gene is TRBV19, the J gene TRBJ2-5; 8 bases match TRBD1. The CDR3 has 15 amino acids. Germline loops: CDR1 LNHDA, CDR2 SQIVND (reference sequence). V shed 6 bases and J 5 bases; nucleotides not matched to a gene: 11. This CDR3 reads CASRPGQGGWETQYF. The DNA of the CDR3 is TGTGCCAGTAGACCCGGACAGGGCGGTTGGGAGACCCAGTACTTC.

The chain combines TRBV28 with TRBJ1-1; D is undetermined. The CDR3 loop spans 14 amino acids. The germline V gene has CDR1 MDHEN and CDR2 SYDVKM. The V gene lost 3 bases and the J gene lost 3 bases, with 11 bases spanning the gap. The CDR3 DNA follows: TGTGCCAGCAGTTTTCGGGGTAGGTACACTGAAGCTTTCTTT. Protein: CASSFRGRYTEAFF.

The chain is built from TRBV7-8 and TRBJ2-1, with D possibly matching TRBD1 (5 bases). The germline V gene encodes CDR1 SGHVS and CDR2 FQNEAQ. With 5 bases removed from V and 0 bases from J, the gap between germline ends came to 11 bases. CDR3 length equals 15 residues. The CDR3 loop reads CASSAQGSSYNEQFF. The CDR3 DNA sequence: TGTGCCAGCAGCGCTCAGGGAAGCTCCTACAATGAGCAGTTCTTC.

This rearrangement joins TRBV28 to TRBJ1-2, with D perhaps matching TRBD1 (5 bases). Germline V CDR1 and CDR2: MDHEN, SYDVKM. The CDR3 runs 15 residues. Trimming took 2 bases from V and 3 from J, leaving 13 bases between them. The CDR3 loop reads CASSLVGQGHYGYTF. DNA for the CDR3: TGTGCCAGCAGTTTAGTGGGGCAGGGTCACTATGGCTACACCTTC.

This chain uses TRBV29-1 with TRBJ1-1; D is perhaps TRBD1 (5 bases). Germline V gene sequence: CDR1 SQVTM, CDR2 ANQGSEA. The CDR3 runs to 14 residues. V lost 4 bases to trimming and J lost 6 bases, with 18 bases between them. The CDR3 protein is CSVGQPMGNSEAFF. The CDR3 DNA follows: TGCAGCGTTGGACAGCCGATGGGTAACTCTGAAGCTTTCTTT.